This section outlines one TCR beta chain sequence together with its context. The antigen is not known. The junction and the germline gene differ at one end; a read error may be behind it. This sample was taken from a study of T cells after yellow fever vaccination. Looking at the study overall: It was SMART-Seq v4 Ultra Low Input that prepared the fractions with low cell numbers.

CDR3 size: 18 residues. Germline CDR1 reads SNHLY; CDR2 reads FYNNEI. Synthesis of TCR cDNA relied on 5'RACE template switching, which attached a universal primer site and UMIs. TCRdb itself ran the 5' RACE reads through MiXCR, one entry per CDR3 protein. This table holds some 390,000 distinct CDR3 sequences, roughly 6.1% found once. Study-level results: Secondary responses were weaker yet peaked faster, day 5 versus 15. Clones that expanded after primary vaccination mostly reappeared after the booster (approximately 96% CD4, 88% CD8).

The chain couples TRBV2 to TRBJ2-3, with TRBD2 identical over 9 bases. Here the sequenced sample was PBMCs, taken 5 days after the yellow fever booster vaccination. The TCR sequence derives from a man aged 30-40 years who received the YFV17D yellow fever vaccine. CDR3 sequence (DNA): TGTACCAGCAGTTCTCGGAATAGCGGGGGCATAAGCACAGATACGCAGTATTTT. This gives the protein CTSSSRNSGGISTDTQYF. The whole variable domain, filled in from reference TRBV2 and TRBJ2-3, reads EPEVTQTPSHQVTQMGQEVILRCVPISNHLYFYWYRQILGQKVEFLVSFYNNEISEKSEIFDDQFSVERPDGSNFTLKIRSTKLEDSAMYFCTSSSRNSGGISTDTQYFGPGTRLTVL.